This T cell receptor (beta chain) was recorded in a study of CD8 T cells in Susac syndrome. As for this clonotype: Its antigen is as yet unknown.

The CDR3 runs 14 residues. CDR1 and CDR2 from the germline V gene are MDHEN and SYDVKM. Trimming pared 6 bases from V and 7 bases from J, leaving 15 bases between. A quantity of about 0.5 to 1 ug RNA underwent reverse transcription using random hexamers. The CDR3 of TCR beta was amplified by immunoSEQ multiplex PCR across 54 Vbeta and 13 Jbeta. TCRdb passed the immunoSEQ multiplex PCR reads through MiXCR, listing each CDR3 protein once. The table includes 150,000 to 200,000 distinct CDR3 sequences, roughly 91% detected once. Whole-study results and caveats: In its TCR sequencing and HLA analysis, the study acknowledged that the number of individuals was relatively small.

TCR beta was sequenced from blood CD8+ and CD4+ T cells. The CD8+ and CD4+ T cells were negatively isolated, with the TEMRA cells enriched by FACS. The clonotype originates from a human donor with Susac syndrome. Sequenced: CD4+ T cells from PBMCs. The rearrangement links TRBV28 to TRBJ1-4; D remains ambiguous. In DNA form, the CDR3 reads TGTGCCAGCAGGCTGACCGGGCTTCCTGAAAAACTGTTTTTT. Translation gives CASRLTGLPEKLFF.